A single sample gave rise to the 32 T cell receptor beta chains below, sequenced in a study of graft-versus-host responses after intestinal transplantation. Clones were read by immunoSEQ multiplex PCR, and TCRdb kept only the in-frame ones, dropping some. Among about 21,000 clones listed, around 41% were seen once. The study plated about 200,000 CFSE-labeled responders with about 200,000 irradiated, violet-dye-labeled stimulators. The material sequenced was alloreactive CD8+ T cells from a mixed lymphocyte reaction culture, taken before intestinal transplant. Subset meaning: CFSE-low proliferating T cells sorted from roughly six-day pre-transplant mixed lymphocyte reaction (GvH or HvG direction). The source is a human patient who received an intestinal transplant.

The gene calls are TRBV6-6 and TRBJ2-5, with TRBD1 as a possible D gene (6 bases). TRBJ2-7 matches the DNA end more closely, so the J call is doubtful. Germline V gives CDR1 MNHNY, CDR2 SVGAGI (reference sequence). The CDR3 totals 14 residues. The CDR3 region has the DNA TGTGCCAGCAGTGGAACGGGACATTCCTACGAGCAGTACTTC. Protein: CASSGTGHSYEQYF.

This chain joins TRBV12-5 and TRBJ2-2; D unclear. The CDR3 length is 14 residues. The V and J ends lost 1 base and 6 bases respectively, with 9 bases between them. From germline, CDR1 is LGHNT and CDR2 FRNRAP. CDR3 nucleotide sequence: TGTGCTAGTGGTTTGGAGGGTGTTCCCGGGGAGCTGTTTTTT. It yields the protein CASGLEGVPGELFF.

The chain recombines TRBV10-2 with TRBJ2-1; 10 bases are shared with TRBD2. CDR3 size: 18 residues. Germline CDR1 and CDR2: WSHSY and SAAADI. V trimming: 10 bases; J trimming: 2 bases; junction bases outside the gene matches: 17. The CDR3 coding sequence is TGCGCCATTATACCGGGACTAGCGTCCACCTCCGCCTACAATGAGCAGTTCTTC. Translation gives CAIIPGLASTSAYNEQFF.

This chain joins TRBV19 and TRBJ2-5; D gene ambiguous. CDR3 length: 14 residues. Germline V gene lookup returns CDR1 LNHDA and CDR2 SQIVND (reference sequence). Trimming left V 1 base short and J 4 bases short, with 10 bases between. The CDR3 is CASSIGTPTETQYF. The CDR3 nucleotides are TGTGCCAGTAGTATAGGGACCCCCACAGAGACCCAGTACTTC.

The V gene is TRBV13, the J gene TRBJ2-3; maybe TRBD2 (6 bases). Germline loops: CDR1 PRHDT, CDR2 FYEKMQ (reference sequence). Trimming left V 1 base short and J 4 bases short, with 12 bases between. This CDR3 contains 15 residues. The CDR3 loop reads CASSLAGVVADTQYF. CDR3 DNA: TGTGCCAGCAGCTTAGCGGGAGTTGTGGCAGATACGCAGTATTTT.

This chain uses TRBV5-1 with TRBJ2-1, with a weak D call TRBD2 (6 bases). Germline lookup yields CDR1 SGHRS and CDR2 YFSETQ. The germline V and J ends were trimmed by 5 bases and 7 bases, with 19 bases remaining between them. This CDR3 is 15 amino acids long. CDR3: CASRAYGGAPNEQFF. The CDR3 DNA follows: TGCGCCAGCAGGGCTTATGGCGGGGCCCCTAATGAGCAGTTCTTC.

The chain is built from TRBV11-3 and TRBJ2-7, with a tentative D call TRBD2 (5 bases). CDR1 is SGHNT, CDR2 YENEEA, per germline. V lost 1 base and J lost 4, with 8 bases in between. This CDR3 contains 13 residues. The CDR3 DNA follows: TGTGCCAGCAGCTTAGCCGGGAATTACGAGCAGTACTTC. Amino acid sequence: CASSLAGNYEQYF.

By share of the sample, this clone is medium-sized. This sequence joins TRBV28 and TRBJ2-7; D is unclear. This CDR3 comprises 10 residues. Trimming removed 3 bases from V and 5 bases from J, with 2 bases in between. Per germline, CDR1 MDHEN and CDR2 SYDVKM. As DNA, the CDR3 is TGTGCCAGCAGTTTTGACGAGCAGTACTTC. The encoded protein is CASSFDEQYF.

The V and J genes are TRBV30 and TRBJ2-5; D unclear. The CDR3 length is 12 residues. Germline V lookup: CDR1 GTSNPN, CDR2 SVGIG (reference sequence). Trimming left V 3 bases short and J 5 bases short, with 10 bases between. CDR3 sequence (DNA): TGTGCCTGGAGGGGCGTCTCGGAGACCCAGTACTTC. Its translation is CAWRGVSETQYF.

The V call is TRBV15, the J call TRBJ1-4, with 8 bases fitting TRBD1. CDR1 and CDR2 (germline): LNHNV, YYDKDF (reference sequence). CDR3 size: 14 residues. Germline trimming cut 1 base from V and 5 bases from J; bases unmatched to any gene: 0. The CDR3 nucleotides are TGTGCCACCAGCAGAGGACAGGGGAATGAAAAACTGTTTTTT. This encodes CATSRGQGNEKLFF.

The chain carries TRBV6-1 and TRBJ1-2, with D possibly being TRBD1 (6 bases). The CDR3 is made up of 14 amino acids. Germline V gives CDR1 MNHNS, CDR2 SASEGT. The V and J ends lost 6 bases and 4 bases respectively, with 15 bases between them. This CDR3 reads CASSPIGQSYGYTF. For the CDR3, the DNA is TGTGCCAGCAGCCCTATCGGACAGAGCTATGGCTACACCTTC.

The V call is TRBV19, the J call TRBJ2-6; no clear D. The CDR3 has 17 residues. CDR1 and CDR2 (germline): LNHDA, SQIVND (reference sequence). V lost 3 bases and J lost 0, with 12 bases in between. Here the CDR3 reads CASSMPPGYSGANVLTF. In DNA, the CDR3 is TGTGCCAGTAGTATGCCTCCGGGCTACTCTGGGGCCAACGTCCTGACTTTC.

This clone has more than one count but fewer than ten. A junction boundary mismatches the germline segment, possibly from a read error. This chain uses TRBV7-7 with TRBJ2-7; TRBD1 aligns across 7 bases. Germline V CDR1 and CDR2: SSHAT, FNYEAQ (reference sequence). This CDR3 is 14 amino acids long. CDR3 bases: TGTGCTAGCAGCCCCAGACAGGGATCCTACGAGCAGTACTTC. Amino acid sequence: CASSPRQGSYEQYF.

This clone has ten or more counts. This rearrangement joins TRBV7-9 to TRBJ2-1; TRBD1 might be the D (6 bases). The CDR3 runs 14 residues. Germline CDR1 and CDR2: SEHNR and FQNEAQ (reference sequence). The ends were cut back, 5 bases at V and 6 bases at J, with 14 bases in the middle. The CDR3 DNA sequence: TGTGCCAGCAGCCCACCCCAGGGGCCCAATGAGCAGTTCTTC. It translates to CASSPPQGPNEQFF. The full variable domain, with the rest looked up from reference TRBV7-9 and TRBJ2-1, is DTGVSQNPRHKITKRGQNVTFRCDPISEHNRLYWYRQTLGQGPEFLTYFQNEAQLEKSRLLSDRFSAERPKGSFSTLEIQRTEQGDSAMYLCASSPPQGPNEQFFGPGTRLTVL.

The chain joins TRBV2 to TRBJ1-2, with 7 bases lining up with TRBD1. V was clipped by 8 bases and J by 2 bases; unmatched bases: 8. The CDR3 has 14 residues. CDR1 is SNHLY and CDR2 is FYNNEI in the germline V gene. CDR3 region: CASGQTGLNYGYTF. The CDR3 nucleotides are TGTGCCAGCGGCCAGACAGGGTTAAACTATGGCTACACCTTC.

This clone turned up a few times. The chain has TRBV5-1 and TRBJ2-7; TRBD2 matches 16 bases. CDR1 is SGHRS and CDR2 is YFSETQ in the germline V gene. The CDR3 consists of 17 residues. V was clipped by 4 bases and J by 3 bases; unmatched bases: 7. Written as DNA, the CDR3 is TGCGCCAGCAGCCCCGGGACTAGCGGGAGGGGGGGCTACGAGCAGTACTTC. Protein: CASSPGTSGRGGYEQYF. The full variable domain, completed using reference TRBV5-1 and TRBJ2-7, is KAGVTQTPRYLIKTRGQQVTLSCSPISGHRSVSWYQQTPGQGLQFLFEYFSETQRNKGNFPGRFSGRQFSNSRSEMNVSTLELGDSALYLCASSPGTSGRGGYEQYFGPGTRLTVT.

V usage is TRBV5-6 and J usage is TRBJ2-1, with D hard to call. Between the trimmed V and J ends, which lost 1 base and 3 bases, there was a span of 8 bases. CDR3 length: 14 residues. The germline CDR1 and CDR2 sequences are SGHDT and YYEEEE. The CDR3 DNA reads as TGTGCCAGCAGCTTGCCAAGAGACTACAATGAGCAGTTCTTC. This translates into CASSLPRDYNEQFF.

This clone was seen a handful of times. V gene TRBV18 combines with J gene TRBJ2-4; 8 bases map to TRBD2. V shed 6 bases, J shed 11 bases, and the junction held 9 bases outside the gene matches. This CDR3 is built from 13 residues. The V gene's germline CDR1 is KGHSH and CDR2 LQKENI. DNA of the CDR3: TGTGCCAGCTCTCCAGCCGGGACTAGGCTTCAGTACTTC. This encodes CASSPAGTRLQYF.

The rearrangement links TRBV28 to TRBJ1-3, with D possibly being TRBD1 (5 bases). The CDR3 is 16 residues long. Trimming took off 5 bases at V and 4 bases at J, with 18 bases between the two ends. The germline gives CDR1 MDHEN, CDR2 SYDVKM. CDR3 amino acids: CASSTGTLRSGNTIYF. The CDR3 nucleotides are TGTGCCAGCAGTACCGGGACTCTTCGTAGCGGAAACACCATATATTTT.

Notes on this clone: Its ends do not fully match the called genes, so a read error is possible. The chain uses TRBV7-7 and TRBJ2-2; 9 bases align to TRBD1. The germline gives CDR1 SSHAT, CDR2 FNYEAQ (reference sequence). This CDR3 is 16 amino acids long. This chain's CDR3 is CASSPWTGDSTGELFF. The CDR3 bases are TGTGCTAGCAGCCCGTGGACAGGGGACAGCACCGGGGAGCTGTTTTTT.

This clone was found a few times. This chain links TRBV28 with TRBJ2-7; no firm D call. Trimming removed 3 bases from V and 3 bases from J, with 3 bases in between. This CDR3 contains 11 residues. The germline V gene has CDR1 MDHEN and CDR2 SYDVKM. DNA of the CDR3: TGTGCCAGCAGTTTGGTCTACGAGCAGTACTTC. This encodes CASSLVYEQYF.

The rearrangement joins TRBV7-9 to TRBJ1-1; D gene unclear. Deletions cut 6 bases from V and 1 base from J, with 9 bases between. In germline, CDR1 is SEHNR, CDR2 FQNEAQ (reference sequence). CDR3 length: 13 residues. The DNA of the CDR3 is TGTGCCAGCAGTTTCAGCGGGAACACTGAAGCTTTCTTT. Translation: CASSFSGNTEAFF. The complete variable domain, with remaining parts taken from reference TRBV7-9 and TRBJ1-1, reads DTGVSQNPRHKITKRGQNVTFRCDPISEHNRLYWYRQTLGQGPEFLTYFQNEAQLEKSRLLSDRFSAERPKGSFSTLEIQRTEQGDSAMYLCASSFSGNTEAFFGQGTRLTVV.

This clone was detected only a few times. The CDR3 loop reads CASSDGGAGTYEQYF. DNA of the CDR3: TGTGCCAGCAGTGATGGGGGGGCTGGAACCTACGAGCAGTACTTC. This chain joins TRBV25-1 and TRBJ2-7; D might be TRBD2 (7 bases). From germline, CDR1 is MGHDK and CDR2 SYGVNS. The CDR3 runs 15 residues. Trimming took 3 bases from V and 2 from J, leaving 14 bases between them.

The chain has TRBV18 and TRBJ2-1; D not certain. The CDR3 has 13 amino acids. Germline V gene data show CDR1 as KGHSH and CDR2 as LQKENI. V lost 6 bases to trimming and J lost 4 bases, with 10 bases between them. This chain's CDR3 is CASSPGPYNEQFF. For the CDR3, the DNA is TGTGCCAGCTCCCCTGGGCCTTACAATGAGCAGTTCTTC.

This clone was detected a few times. The rearrangement links TRBV30 to TRBJ1-2, with D hard to call. This CDR3 has 12 amino acids. V lost 4 bases and J 2 bases, leaving 8 bases between the germline ends. Germline V lookup: CDR1 GTSNPN, CDR2 SVGIG (reference sequence). The CDR3 loop is CAWTSGNYGYTF. The CDR3 DNA sequence: TGTGCCTGGACATCTGGGAACTATGGCTACACCTTC.

On this clone: An end of the junction differs from the germline gene, which may be a read error. The sample contains more than one DNA sequence encoding this CDR3. V usage is TRBV2 and J usage is TRBJ1-2, with 11 bases matching TRBD1. Per germline, CDR1 SNHLY and CDR2 FYNNEI. This CDR3 has 14 amino acids. CDR3 region: CASSEGTGGYGYTF. CDR3 nucleotide sequence: TGCGCCAGCAGTGAAGGGACAGGGGGCTATGGCTACACCTTC.

The chain employs TRBV9 and TRBJ2-2; no reliable D call. V lost 0 bases and J 7 bases, leaving 10 bases between the germline ends. CDR3 size: 14 residues. Germline-derived CDR1 and CDR2 are SGDLS and YYNGEE. The CDR3 DNA reads as TGTGCCAGCAGCGTAGAGGAGCGCGACGGGGAGCTGTTTTTT. Amino acid sequence: CASSVEERDGELFF.

The chain uses TRBV6-5 and TRBJ2-3, with D perhaps TRBD1 or TRBD2 (5 bases each). V was pared by 5 bases and J by 4 bases, with 13 bases between. The V gene's germline CDR1 is MNHEY and CDR2 SVGAGI. This CDR3 comprises 14 residues. The CDR3 DNA reads TGTGCCAGCAGTGGGACGCCGAAGGCAGATACGCAGTATTTT. It translates to CASSGTPKADTQYF.

The table lists this clone with a few counts. This rearrangement joins TRBV30 to TRBJ1-1; TRBD1 matches 7 bases. The CDR3 length is 13 residues. The germline gives CDR1 GTSNPN, CDR2 SVGIG (reference sequence). V dropped 1 base and J dropped 14; count of bases not matched to a gene: 13. The CDR3 protein is CAWSATGAYNSFF. The DNA of the CDR3 is TGTGCCTGGAGTGCAACAGGGGCTTATAATTCATTCTTT.

The rearrangement uses TRBV7-9 and TRBJ2-7; weak D call: TRBD1 (5 bases). Germline CDR1 reads SEHNR; CDR2 reads FQNEAQ (reference sequence). The ends were cut back, 2 bases at V and 6 bases at J, with 14 bases in the middle. The CDR3 consists of 14 residues. The CDR3 DNA follows: TGTGCCAGCAGCTTATCAGGGATTCTGAGCGAGCAGTACTTC. Residues: CASSLSGILSEQYF.

V gene TRBV7-9 combines with J gene TRBJ1-2, with no clear D. There are 12 residues in the CDR3. With 2 bases removed from V and 6 bases from J, the gap between germline ends came to 7 bases. The germline V gene encodes CDR1 SEHNR and CDR2 FQNEAQ (reference sequence). The chain's CDR3 is CASSLIRDGYTF. For the CDR3, the DNA is TGTGCCAGCAGCTTAATTCGGGATGGCTACACCTTC.

The chain has TRBV4-1 and TRBJ1-2; D possibly corresponds to TRBD1 (6 bases). V gave up 2 bases and J gave up 2 bases, with 12 bases separating them. Looked up from germline, CDR1 is MGHRA and CDR2 is YSYEKL. This CDR3 has 15 residues. In DNA, the CDR3 is TGCGCCAGCAGCCAACTTCCAGGGGAGAACTATGGCTACACCTTC. Its protein product is CASSQLPGENYGYTF.